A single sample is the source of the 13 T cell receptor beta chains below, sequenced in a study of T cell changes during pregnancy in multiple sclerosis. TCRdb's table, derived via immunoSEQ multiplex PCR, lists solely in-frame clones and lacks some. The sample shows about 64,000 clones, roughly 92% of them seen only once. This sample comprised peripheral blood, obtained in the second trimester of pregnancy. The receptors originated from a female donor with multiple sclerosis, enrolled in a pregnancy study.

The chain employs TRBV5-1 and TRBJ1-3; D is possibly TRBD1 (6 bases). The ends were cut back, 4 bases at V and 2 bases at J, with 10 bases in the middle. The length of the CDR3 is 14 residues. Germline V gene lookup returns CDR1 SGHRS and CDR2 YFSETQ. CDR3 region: CASSIGQTGNTIYF. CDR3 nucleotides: TGCGCCAGCAGCATAGGACAGACTGGAAACACCATATATTTT.

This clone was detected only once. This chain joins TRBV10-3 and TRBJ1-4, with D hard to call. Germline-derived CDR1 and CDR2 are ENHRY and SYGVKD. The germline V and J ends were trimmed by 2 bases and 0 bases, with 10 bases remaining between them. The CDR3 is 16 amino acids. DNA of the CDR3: TGTGCCATCAGTGAGGCCAGCAGGACAACTAATGAAAAACTGTTTTTT. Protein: CAISEASRTTNEKLFF.

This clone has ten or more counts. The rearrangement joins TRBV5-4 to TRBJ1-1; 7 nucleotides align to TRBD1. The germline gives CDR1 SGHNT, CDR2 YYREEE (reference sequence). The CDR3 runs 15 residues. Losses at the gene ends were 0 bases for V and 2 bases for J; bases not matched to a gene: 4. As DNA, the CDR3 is TGTGCCAGCAGCTTGGACGGGACAGTAAACACTGAAGCTTTCTTT. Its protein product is CASSLDGTVNTEAFF.

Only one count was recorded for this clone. As DNA, the CDR3 is TGTGCCAGCAGCTTAGCGGGAGGATACAATGAGCAGTTCTTC. This sequence encodes CASSLAGGYNEQFF. The V gene is TRBV11-3, the J gene TRBJ2-1, with TRBD2 identical over 7 bases. This CDR3 comprises 14 residues. Trimming removed 1 base from V and 4 bases from J; junction bases left unmatched: 1. The germline CDR1 and CDR2 sequences are SGHNT and YENEEA.

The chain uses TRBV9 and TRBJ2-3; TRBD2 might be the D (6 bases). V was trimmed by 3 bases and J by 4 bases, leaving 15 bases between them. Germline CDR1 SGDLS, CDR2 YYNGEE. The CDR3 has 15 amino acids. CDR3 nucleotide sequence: TGTGCCAGCAGCGGCTTGGACGGGAGCCCAGATACGCAGTATTTT. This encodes CASSGLDGSPDTQYF.

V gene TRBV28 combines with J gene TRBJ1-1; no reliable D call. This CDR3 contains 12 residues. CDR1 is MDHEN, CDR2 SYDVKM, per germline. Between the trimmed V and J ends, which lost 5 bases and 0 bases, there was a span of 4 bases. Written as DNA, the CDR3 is TGTGCCAGCAGTATCTTGAACACTGAAGCTTTCTTT. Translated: CASSILNTEAFF. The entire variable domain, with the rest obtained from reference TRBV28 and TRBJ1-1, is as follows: DVKVTQSSRYLVKRTGEKVFLECVQDMDHENMFWYRQDPGLGLRLIYFSYDVKMKEKGDIPEGYSVSREKKERFSLILESASTNQTSMYLCASSILNTEAFFGQGTRLTVV.

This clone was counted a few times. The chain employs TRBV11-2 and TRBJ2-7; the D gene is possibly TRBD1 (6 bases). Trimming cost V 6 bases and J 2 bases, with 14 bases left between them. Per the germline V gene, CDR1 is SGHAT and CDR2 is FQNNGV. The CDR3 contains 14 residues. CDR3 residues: CASRQPGQAYEQYF. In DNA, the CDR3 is TGTGCCAGCAGGCAACCGGGACAAGCCTACGAGCAGTACTTC.

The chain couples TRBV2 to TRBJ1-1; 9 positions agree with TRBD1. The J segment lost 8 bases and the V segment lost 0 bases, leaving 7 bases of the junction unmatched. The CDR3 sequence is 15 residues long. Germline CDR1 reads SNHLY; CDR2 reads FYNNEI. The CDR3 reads CASSEARNRGREAFF. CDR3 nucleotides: TGTGCCAGCAGTGAAGCTCGGAACAGGGGGCGGGAAGCTTTCTTT. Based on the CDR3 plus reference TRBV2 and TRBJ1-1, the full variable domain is EPEVTQTPSHQVTQMGQEVILRCVPISNHLYFYWYRQILGQKVEFLVSFYNNEISEKSEIFDDQFSVERPDGSNFTLKIRSTKLEDSAMYFCASSEARNRGREAFFGQGTRLTVV.

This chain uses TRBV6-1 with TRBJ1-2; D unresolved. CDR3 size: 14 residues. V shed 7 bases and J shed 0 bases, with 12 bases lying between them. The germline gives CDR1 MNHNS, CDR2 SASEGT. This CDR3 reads CASNSLRANYGYTF. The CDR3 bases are TGTGCCAGCAATTCGTTGAGAGCTAACTATGGCTACACCTTC.

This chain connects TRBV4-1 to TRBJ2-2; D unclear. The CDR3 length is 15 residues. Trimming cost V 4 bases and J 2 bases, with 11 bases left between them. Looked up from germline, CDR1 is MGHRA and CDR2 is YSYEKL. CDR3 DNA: TGCGCCAGCAGCCGGCCAGCGCTTAACACCGGGGAGCTGTTTTTT. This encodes CASSRPALNTGELFF.

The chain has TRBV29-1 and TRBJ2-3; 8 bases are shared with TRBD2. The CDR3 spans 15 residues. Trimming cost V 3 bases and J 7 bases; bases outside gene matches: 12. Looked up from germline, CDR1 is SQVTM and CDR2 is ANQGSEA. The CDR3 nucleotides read TGCAGCGTTGATCATCTAGCGGGCAGAGGGTATACGCAGTATTTT. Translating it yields CSVDHLAGRGYTQYF.

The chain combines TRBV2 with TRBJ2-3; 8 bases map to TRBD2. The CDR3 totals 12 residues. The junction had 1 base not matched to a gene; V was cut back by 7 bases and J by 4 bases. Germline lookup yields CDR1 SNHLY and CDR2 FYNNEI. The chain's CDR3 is CASKRESDTQYF. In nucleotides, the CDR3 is TGTGCCAGCAAGCGGGAGTCAGATACGCAGTATTTT.

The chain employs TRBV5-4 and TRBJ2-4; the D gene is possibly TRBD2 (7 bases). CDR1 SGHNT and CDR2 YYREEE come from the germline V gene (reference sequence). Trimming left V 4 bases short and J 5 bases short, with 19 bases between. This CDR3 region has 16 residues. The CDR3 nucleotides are TGTGCCAGCAGCCCAGAGGGGGAGGGCCGGGAAAACATTCAGTACTTC. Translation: CASSPEGEGRENIQYF.